At least ten counts were recorded for the clone carrying this TCR beta chain. Its antigen is unidentified. This record comes from a study of identical twins. Template switching, a step in the protocol, added a universal primer site, and cDNA carried unique molecular identifiers. TCRdb itself ran the 5' RACE reads through MiXCR, one entry per CDR3 protein. Among approximately 680,000 distinct CDR3 sequences listed, just over 7% were seen once. Germline CDR1 and CDR2: MGHRA and YSYEKL. V was cut by 1 base and J by 6 bases, with 13 bases left in between. The CDR3 is 15 residues long. General study results and limits: One should note that invariant MAIT and iNKT cells could partly confound zero-insertion analyses.

These data were also reused for a study on yellow fever vaccine responses in identical twins. From that study: Vaccine-induced T cell responses in twins were reportedly observed to appear partly convergent, partly personalized.

Sequenced sample: PBMCs. The J gene is TRBJ1-5, the V gene TRBV4-1, with D possibly being TRBD1 (5 bases). This TCR was recovered from a woman under 30 in good health. CDR3 in DNA: TGCGCCAGCAGCCAAGTTGGAGGGACGGGTCAGCCCCAGCATTTT. Translation: CASSQVGGTGQPQHF.